The subject of this entry is one T cell receptor (beta chain). This sample is part of a study of blood T cell repertoires in COVID-19. The authors' processing: The authors estimated nucleated cell counts from reference gene primer amplification. Sequenced by immunoSEQ multiplex PCR; TCRdb stores in-frame clones only, minus some. D and trimming were read from the DNA, whereas the V and J calls and clone size are those reported in that table. The profile shows about 390,000 clones, approximately 87% of them singletons. CDR1 is LGHDT, CDR2 YNNKEL, per germline (reference sequence). Trimming took off 4 bases at V and 5 bases at J, with 11 bases between the two ends. This CDR3 has 13 residues.

The genes are TRBV3-1 (or the pseudogene TRBV3-2) and TRBJ1-2, with D possibly being TRBD1 (5 bases). The sample taken for sequencing was peripheral blood. The receptor's source is a woman in her sixties or seventies with COVID-19, enrolled during active disease. The CDR3 DNA sequence: TGTGCCAGCAGCCGAATTGGGGCGTATGGCTACACCTTC. As protein: CASSRIGAYGYTF.